This note documents a single T cell receptor (beta chain) sequence. Antigen: not known. The patients had HPV-negative, locally advanced oral cavity squamous cell carcinoma. The data belong to a study of neoadjuvant anti-PD-1 for oral cavity cancer. Background on the study: Nivolumab at 3 mg/kg was mostly given biweekly, three to four doses, pre-surgery. Non-progressing patients received a fourth nivolumab dose near day 43, then surgery on days 50-56.

The protocol was immunoSEQ multiplex PCR, while the TCRdb copy is restricted to in-frame clones and leaves out a portion. The sample holds 14,000 or so clones; around 62% are singletons and the top ten take under 3.5%. Germline assignment: CDR1 SGHRS and CDR2 YFSETQ. CDR3 length: 13 residues. With V trimmed by 3 bases and J by 10 bases, 1 base remained unmatched. The study's findings and limits: Only three patients per response group were TCR-analyzed; validation needed.

V and J are TRBV5-1 and TRBJ2-1, with 13 bases fitting TRBD2. The sequenced sample was PBMCs, obtained before nivolumab (anti-PD-1) treatment. This TCR was sampled from a person aged 35 to 85 with oral cavity squamous cell carcinoma. CDR3 nucleotide sequence: TGCGCCAGCAGCTCGGGACTAGCGGGAGAGCAGTTCTTC. As protein: CASSSGLAGEQFF. Variable domain in full (rest from reference TRBV5-1 and TRBJ2-1): KAGVTQTPRYLIKTRGQQVTLSCSPISGHRSVSWYQQTPGQGLQFLFEYFSETQRNKGNFPGRFSGRQFSNSRSEMNVSTLELGDSALYLCASSSGLAGEQFFGPGTRLTVL.